The 5 T cell receptor beta chains presented below share a single source sample, sequenced in a study of CD8 T cells in Susac syndrome. Roughly 0.45 to 1 ug RNA was reverse transcribed with random hexamers. From the immunoSEQ multiplex PCR reads, TCRdb called clonotypes with MiXCR, one entry per CDR3 protein. The table shows around 79,000 distinct CDR3 sequences, with 94% occurring only once. The sequencing sample was made of CD8+ T cells from PBMCs. All receptors derive from a human donor with Susac syndrome.

The V call is TRBV14, the J call TRBJ1-2; D gene uncertain. The CDR3 loop spans 13 amino acids. Trimming removed 1 base at V and 4 bases at J, with 7 bases between. Germline-derived CDR1 and CDR2 are SGHDN and FVKESK. The CDR3 coding sequence is TGTGCCAGCAGCCAAGGAGCCGCCTATGGCTACACCTTC. It codes for CASSQGAAYGYTF.

The chain combines TRBV28 with TRBJ2-2; D call uncertain. Per germline, CDR1 MDHEN and CDR2 SYDVKM. Trimming shortened V by 6 bases and J by 4 bases, and 6 bases separated the two germline ends. CDR3 length equals 12 residues. CDR3 DNA: TGTGCCAGCAGCCCTTTCACCGGGGAGCTGTTTTTT. Its translation: CASSPFTGELFF. Together with reference TRBV28 and TRBJ2-2, the CDR3 gives the full variable domain: DVKVTQSSRYLVKRTGEKVFLECVQDMDHENMFWYRQDPGLGLRLIYFSYDVKMKEKGDIPEGYSVSREKKERFSLILESASTNQTSMYLCASSPFTGELFFGEGSRLTVL.

The chain employs TRBV27 and TRBJ2-4, with 7 bases aligning to TRBD2. The germline V gene encodes CDR1 MNHEY and CDR2 SMNVEV (reference sequence). V dropped 5 bases and J dropped 5; count of bases not matched to a gene: 9. The CDR3 has 15 amino acids. DNA for the CDR3: TGTGCCAGCAGTCCGAGGACTAGGGCCCAAAACATTCAGTACTTC. Its translation: CASSPRTRAQNIQYF.

The genes are TRBV29-1 and TRBJ1-2; D uncertain. The ends were cut back, 3 bases at V and 0 bases at J, with 11 bases in the middle. Per the germline V gene, CDR1 is SQVTM and CDR2 is ANQGSEA. This CDR3 comprises 14 residues. CDR3 in amino acids: CSVEGGPPNYGYTF. Written as DNA, the CDR3 is TGCAGCGTTGAGGGCGGACCTCCTAACTATGGCTACACCTTC.

The chain is built from TRBV2 and TRBJ2-5; tentatively, D is TRBD2 (5 bases). CDR1 and CDR2 (germline): SNHLY, FYNNEI. Trimming left V 7 bases short and J 2 bases short, with 14 bases between. This CDR3 spans 14 amino acids. CDR3 nucleotide sequence: TGTGCCAGCAAACGGAGGCTGGGGCAAGAGACCCAGTACTTC. Translating gives CASKRRLGQETQYF.